A single TCR beta chain is shown here with its context. Its antigen is still unknown. CDR1 is MNHNY, CDR2 SVGAGI, per germline (reference sequence). CDR3 length: 13 residues. V shed 1 base and J shed 0 bases, with 4 bases lying between them. Here immunoSEQ multiplex PCR was the method, and the copy in TCRdb shows in-frame clones only, minus some. The table includes 150,000 to 200,000 clones, about 90% detected once. The data were taken from a study of cytomegalovirus exposure and HLA in healthy donors. Study-level results: A few CMV-associated chains were confirmed in vitro to be specific for CMV antigens. According to a subsequent analysis, TCR clusters identified in the first cohort showed a tendency to co-occur across the 100 to 150 validation repertoires. Rarity held for most TCR sequences, but there were some public TCRs that occurred in many donors. High specificity and sensitivity for cytomegalovirus status were reported for the classifier.

The sequenced sample consisted of PBMCs. The TCR comes from a man aged 18 to 30 in good health and CMV-seropositive. The chain uses TRBV6-6 and TRBJ2-7; D remains unclear. CDR3 amino acids: CASSYYGSYEQYF. The DNA for the CDR3 is TGTGCCAGCAGTTACTACGGCTCCTACGAGCAGTACTTC.